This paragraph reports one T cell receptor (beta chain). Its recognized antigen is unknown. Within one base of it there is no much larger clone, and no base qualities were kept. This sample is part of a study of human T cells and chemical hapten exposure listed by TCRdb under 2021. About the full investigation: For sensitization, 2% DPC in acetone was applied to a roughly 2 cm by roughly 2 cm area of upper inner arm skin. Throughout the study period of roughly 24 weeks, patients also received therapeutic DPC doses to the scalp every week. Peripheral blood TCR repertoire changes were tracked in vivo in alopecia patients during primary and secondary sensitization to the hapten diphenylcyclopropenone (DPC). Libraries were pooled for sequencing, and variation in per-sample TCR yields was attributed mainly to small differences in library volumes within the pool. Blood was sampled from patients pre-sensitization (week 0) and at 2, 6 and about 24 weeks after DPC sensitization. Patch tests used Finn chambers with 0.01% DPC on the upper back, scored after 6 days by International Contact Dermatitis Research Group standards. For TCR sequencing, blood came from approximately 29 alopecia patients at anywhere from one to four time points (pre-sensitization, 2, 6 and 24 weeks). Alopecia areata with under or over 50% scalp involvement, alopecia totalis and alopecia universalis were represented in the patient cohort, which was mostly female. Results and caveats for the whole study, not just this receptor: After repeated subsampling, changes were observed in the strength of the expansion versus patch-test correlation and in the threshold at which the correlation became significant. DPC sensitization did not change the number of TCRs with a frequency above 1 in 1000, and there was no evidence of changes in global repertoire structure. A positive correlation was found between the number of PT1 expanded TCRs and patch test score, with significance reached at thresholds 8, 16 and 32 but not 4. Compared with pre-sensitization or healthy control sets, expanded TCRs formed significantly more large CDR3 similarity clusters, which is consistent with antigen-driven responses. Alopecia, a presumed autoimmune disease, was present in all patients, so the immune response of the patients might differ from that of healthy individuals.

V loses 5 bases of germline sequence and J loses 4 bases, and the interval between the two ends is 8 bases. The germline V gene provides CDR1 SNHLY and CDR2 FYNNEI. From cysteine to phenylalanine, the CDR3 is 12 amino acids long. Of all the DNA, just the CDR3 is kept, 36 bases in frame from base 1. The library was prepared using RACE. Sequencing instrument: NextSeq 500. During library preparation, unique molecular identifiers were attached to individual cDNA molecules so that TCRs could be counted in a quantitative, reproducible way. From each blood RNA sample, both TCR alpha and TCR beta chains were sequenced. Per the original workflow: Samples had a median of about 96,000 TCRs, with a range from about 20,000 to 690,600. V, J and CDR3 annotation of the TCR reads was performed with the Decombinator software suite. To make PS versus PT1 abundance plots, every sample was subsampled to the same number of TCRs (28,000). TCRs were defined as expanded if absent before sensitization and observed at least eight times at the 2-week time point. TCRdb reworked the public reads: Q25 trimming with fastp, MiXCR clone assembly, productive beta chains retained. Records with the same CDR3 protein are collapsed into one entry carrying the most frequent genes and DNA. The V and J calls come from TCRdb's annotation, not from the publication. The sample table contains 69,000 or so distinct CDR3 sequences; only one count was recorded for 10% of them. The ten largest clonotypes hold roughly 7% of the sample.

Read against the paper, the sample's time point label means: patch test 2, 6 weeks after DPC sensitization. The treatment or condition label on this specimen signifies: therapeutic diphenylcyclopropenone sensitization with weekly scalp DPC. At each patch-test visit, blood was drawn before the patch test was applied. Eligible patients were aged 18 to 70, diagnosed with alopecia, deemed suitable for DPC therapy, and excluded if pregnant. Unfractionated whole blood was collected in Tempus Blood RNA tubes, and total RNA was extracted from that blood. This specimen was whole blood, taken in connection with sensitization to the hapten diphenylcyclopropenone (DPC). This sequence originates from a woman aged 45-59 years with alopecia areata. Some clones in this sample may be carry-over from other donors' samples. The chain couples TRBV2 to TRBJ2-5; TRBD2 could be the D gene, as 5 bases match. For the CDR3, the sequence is CASSSGGETQYF. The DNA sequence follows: TGTGCCAGCAGTAGCGGCGGAGAGACCCAGTACTTC.